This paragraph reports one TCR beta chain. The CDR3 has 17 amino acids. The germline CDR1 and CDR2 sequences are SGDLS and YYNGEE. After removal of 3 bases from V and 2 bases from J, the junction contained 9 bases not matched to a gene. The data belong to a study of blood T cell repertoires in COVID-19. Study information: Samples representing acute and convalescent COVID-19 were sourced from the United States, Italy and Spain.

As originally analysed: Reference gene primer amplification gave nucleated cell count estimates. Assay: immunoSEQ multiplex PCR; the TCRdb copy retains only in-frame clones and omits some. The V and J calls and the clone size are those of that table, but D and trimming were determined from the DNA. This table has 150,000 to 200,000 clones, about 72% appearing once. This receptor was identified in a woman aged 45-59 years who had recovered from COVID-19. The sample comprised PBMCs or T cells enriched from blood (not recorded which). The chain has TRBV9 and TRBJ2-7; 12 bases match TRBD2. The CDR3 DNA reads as TGTGCCAGCAGCGCGGGACTAGCGGGCCCACCTCCCTACGAGCAGTACTTC. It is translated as CASSAGLAGPPPYEQYF.